This TCR beta chain appears in the sequencing data of a study of early T cells in non-severe SARS-CoV-2 infection. TCRdb re-derived calls from the 5' RACE reads in MiXCR, one entry per CDR3 protein. The sample lists some 73,000 distinct CDR3 sequences, more than 10% occurring once. This clonotype was seen more than once but under ten times. This clonotype was obtained from an adult who was a healthcare worker with PCR-confirmed SARS-CoV-2 infection or an uninfected control (not recorded which). The sequenced material came from whole blood.

CDR3 coding DNA: TGTGCCAGCAGCTTAGCCGGGATGGCTAGCGGGAGGAATGAGCAGTTCTTC. The encoded protein is CASSLAGMASGRNEQFF. The chain is built from TRBV7-6 and TRBJ2-1, with 11 bases matching TRBD2. V lost 0 bases, J lost 7 bases, and 8 bases stayed unmatched. The CDR3 has 17 amino acids. The germline V gene has CDR1 SGHVS and CDR2 FNYEAQ.